Included here is one TCR beta chain sequence, with context. This clonotype was seen ten or more times. The antigen this receptor binds is unknown. No much larger clone is present one base from it, and per-base qualities are unavailable. The record originates from a study of T cells in Graves' hyperthyroidism and ophthalmopathy (dated by TCRdb to between 2018 and 2021). Broadly, across the study: Peripheral blood was collected at initial diagnosis, before any treatment. A discovery cohort of approximately 97 patients, 43 with Graves' ophthalmopathy and approximately 55 with stable Graves' hyperthyroidism, was used to find distinguishing TCR V-J signatures. Whether ophthalmopathy could be predicted prospectively was tested in an independent validation cohort made up of about 20 hyperthyroidism patients plus 17 patients who later progressed to ophthalmopathy. For training and testing, the 80 to 100 patients in the discovery cohort were randomly divided in a 7:3 ratio. The study also compared thyroid tissue and blood T-cell repertoires from roughly 6 Graves' hyperthyroidism patients. Once sampling was done, hyperthyroidism patients were given methimazole at a starting dose of 30 mg daily, whereas ophthalmopathy patients were given high-dose intravenous methylprednisolone. TCR Vbeta CDR3 sequencing of fewer than 150 peripheral blood samples (roughly 41 ophthalmopathy, 75 to 80 hyperthyroidism and some 17 progressor patients) is reported in the paper. Findings and caveats that apply to the study as a whole: Sample size was not statistically predetermined, and blinding of investigators to group allocation was not performed. Most expanded thyroid clonotypes (frequency above 0.001) were also detected in blood, a finding suggesting that blood repertoires may reflect thyroid immune responses. A model built on a 13 V-J signature distinguished ophthalmopathy from stable hyperthyroidism, reaching roughly 88% sensitivity and approximately 81% specificity in cross-validation and 80%/75% in testing. In validation, the model predicted progression to ophthalmopathy with approximately 71% sensitivity and about 72% specificity, a median of 6.5 months before onset.

Stable Graves' hyperthyroidism was defined as no progression to ophthalmopathy during 18 months of follow-up. The hyperthyroidism patients were between 18 and 65 years old and newly diagnosed, with a disease duration of less than 2 months. The study excluded patients with uncontrolled infections, other autoimmune diseases, pregnancy or lactation. Diagnoses were based on clinical symptoms, serum thyroxine and TRAb, thyroid ultrasound and orbital computed tomography. Ficoll-Paque density gradient centrifugation was used to isolate PBMCs from around 10 ml of fresh peripheral blood. Trizol reagent was used to extract total RNA, and RNA quality was then checked on an Agilent 2100 Bioanalyzer. TCR beta CDR3 regions were amplified from RNA transcripts. The TCR CDR3 was subjected to a first round of RT-PCR using the HTBI primer set and the Qiagen OneStep RT-PCR kit. A second multiplex PCR round built the libraries, followed by size selection and purification. Libraries were sequenced paired-end with 100 bp reads on an Illumina HiSeq2000. In the paper's pipeline: SOAPnuke was used to process the raw data, with reads discarded if the reads contained adapters or uncalled bases, had a mean Phred below 15, or lacked an exact constant-primer or identifier match. COPE v1.2.5 was used to merge high-quality paired reads, and clonotypes were defined as unique nucleotide sequences. Clonotypes were aligned to IMGT TRBV, TRBD and TRBJ reference segments using MiTCR v1.1. Analysis was restricted to V-J combinations with a frequency above 0.0001, which covered roughly 99% of repertoires. The TCS score was defined as the ratio of F50 (clonal expansion) to E x V (chaos), calculated using BLOSUM62-based TCRdist between CDR3 peptides within each V-J. Welch's t-statistics and random forest reduced several hundred V-J features to about 13, which were used in a naive Bayes classifier (R e1071). The raw public reads went through TCRdb reprocessing: fastp at Q25, MiXCR clone calling, in-frame beta chains kept. CDR3 protein duplicates are merged, each entry listing the most common genes and DNA. None of the V and J calls come from the authors' own analysis; TCRdb made them. This sample holds fewer than 900,000 distinct CDR3 sequences; 16% were observed only once. The top ten constitute approximately 8.4% of the sample.

Trimming costs V 5 bases and J 3 bases, and their ends lie 10 bases apart. Reading from cysteine to phenylalanine, the CDR3 counts 13 amino acids. The entry retains the CDR3 DNA only, 39 bases that are in frame from base 1. Sequencing was performed on blood. The V and J segments used are TRBV12-3 or TRBV12-4 and TRBJ1-1, with the D gene too uncertain to name. This TCR was recovered from a man aged 18 to 35 with Graves' hyperthyroidism. The CDR3 amino acid sequence is: CASSLQVDTEAFF. The DNA is as follows: TGTGCCAGCAGTCTTCAGGTGGACACTGAAGCTTTCTTT.